This is a list of T cell receptor beta chains from one sample in a study of blood T cells in healthy people across ages. In TCRdb, the 5' RACE reads were re-called with MiXCR into one record per CDR3 protein. The table shows under 850,000 distinct CDR3 sequences, with under 40% occurring only once. Sequencing was performed on blood. The receptors stem from a man younger than 30 in good health. Each CDR3 is given with its conserved first and last residue. The D gene is left open where the match is weak. Some rows have no size entry. The others give once, few or many, or a class for an expanded clone.

D	V	J	size	CDR3	DNA
TRBD1	TRBV5-1	TRBJ1-4	.	CASSQYSGTGNEKLFF	TGCGCCAGCAGCCAGTATAGCGGGACAGGAAATGAAAAACTGTTTTTT
TRBD2	TRBV5-1	TRBJ2-5	few	CASSLMLAGGMETQYF	TGCGCCAGCAGCTTGATGCTAGCGGGGGGAATGGAGACCCAGTACTTC
TRBD1	TRBV12-3/TRBV12-4	TRBJ2-2	many	CASTEPGQGITGELFF	TGTGCCAGCACCGAACCGGGACAGGGGATCACCGGGGAGCTGTTTTTT
TRBD1	TRBV20-1	TRBJ2-3	many	CSARGWTGFTDTQYF	TGCAGTGCTAGAGGATGGACAGGGTTCACAGATACGCAGTATTTT
TRBD1	TRBV5-6	TRBJ2-1	.	CASRSTGGDYNEQFF	TGTGCCAGCAGGAGCACAGGGGGCGACTACAATGAGCAGTTCTTC
.	TRBV2	TRBJ1-4	.	CASSAETMGEKLFF	TGTGCCAGCAGTGCTGAGACGATGGGAGAAAAACTGTTTTTT
.	TRBV6-2/TRBV6-3	TRBJ1-2	many	CASSYEAANYGYTF	TGTGCCAGCAGTTACGAGGCAGCGAACTATGGCTACACCTTC
.	TRBV20-1	TRBJ2-4	.	CSAREAGEQYF	TGCAGTGCTAGAGAAGCAGGTGAGCAGTACTTC
TRBD2	TRBV20-1	TRBJ2-1	few	CSADQPPGLAANEQFF	TGCAGTGCGGATCAACCCCCGGGACTAGCGGCGAATGAGCAGTTCTTC
.	TRBV6-5	TRBJ2-5	many	CASSYQETQYF	TGTGCCAGCAGCTACCAAGAGACCCAGTACTTC
TRBD1	TRBV5-1	TRBJ2-4	few	CASSLAYRGQKNIQYF	TGCGCCAGCAGCTTGGCTTACAGGGGGCAGAAAAACATTCAGTACTTC
TRBD2	TRBV20-1	TRBJ2-3	.	CSAKTSGVIDTQYF	TGCAGTGCCAAAACTAGCGGGGTCATAGATACGCAGTATTTT
.	TRBV20-1	TRBJ2-1	few	CSASFEGPYNEQFF	TGCAGTGCTAGTTTTGAGGGCCCCTACAATGAGCAGTTCTTC
.	TRBV10-3	TRBJ2-3	.	CAISKADTQYF	TGTGCCATCAGTAAGGCAGATACGCAGTATTTT
.	TRBV2	TRBJ1-5	few	CASSEQGITQPQHF	TGTGCCAGCAGTGAACAGGGGATCACTCAGCCCCAGCATTTT
TRBD2	TRBV5-1	TRBJ2-7	.	CASSSSSTSGGNEQYF	TGCGCCAGCAGCTCGTCATCAACTAGCGGGGGGAATGAGCAGTACTTC
TRBD1	TRBV6-1	TRBJ2-3	few	CASTSGQDSDTQYF	TGTGCCAGCACTTCGGGACAGGATTCAGATACGCAGTATTTT
TRBD2	TRBV29-1	TRBJ2-5	.	CSAPLGGYQETQYF	TGCAGCGCTCCCCTGGGGGGGTACCAAGAGACCCAGTACTTC
.	TRBV7-2	TRBJ2-3	many	CASSLNGVSTDTQYF	TGTGCCAGCAGCTTAAACGGGGTTAGCACAGATACGCAGTATTTT
.	TRBV4-2	TRBJ2-5	.	CASSQEIHQETQYF	TGTGCCAGCAGCCAAGAAATCCACCAAGAGACCCAGTACTTC
.	TRBV18	TRBJ2-7	.	CASSPAGDFHEQYF	TGTGCCAGCTCACCAGCCGGGGATTTCCACGAGCAGTACTTC
TRBD1	TRBV12-3/TRBV12-4	TRBJ2-4	once	CTSRRTGGDIQYF	TGTACCAGCAGGAGGACAGGGGGGGACATTCAGTACTTC
.	TRBV20-1	TRBJ1-2	many	CSARDDLSYGYTF	TGCAGTGCTAGAGATGATTTGAGCTATGGCTACACCTTC
TRBD1	TRBV4-2	TRBJ1-5	few	CASSQTDRARNQPQHF	TGTGCCAGCAGCCAGACTGACAGGGCTCGCAATCAGCCCCAGCATTTT
.	TRBV27	TRBJ1-6	.	CASGRDSFQNSPLHF	TGTGCCAGTGGGCGAGATTCCTTTCAGAATTCACCCCTCCACTTT
.	TRBV2	TRBJ1-5	.	CASSPRGGFGSNQPQHF	TGTGCCAGCAGTCCTAGGGGGGGATTCGGTAGCAATCAGCCCCAGCATTTT
TRBD2	TRBV5-5	TRBJ2-1	few	CASSLSPSGGNEQFF	TGTGCCAGCAGCTTGTCGCCTAGCGGGGGGAATGAGCAGTTCTTC
.	TRBV15	TRBJ2-1	many	CATSKGGTYNEQFF	TGTGCCACCAGCAAGGGGGGCACCTACAATGAGCAGTTCTTC
TRBD1	TRBV7-2	TRBJ1-2	many	CASSSTGGRSYGYTF	TGTGCCAGCAGTTCTACAGGGGGCCGGTCCTATGGCTACACCTTC
TRBD2	TRBV12-3/TRBV12-4	TRBJ2-7	few	CASRSGGATSYEQYF	TGTGCCAGCAGATCCGGGGGGGCTACCTCCTACGAGCAGTACTTC
.	TRBV28	TRBJ2-5	.	CASSLVLKETQYF	TGTGCCAGCAGTTTAGTTCTAAAAGAGACCCAGTACTTC
TRBD1	TRBV6-2/TRBV6-3	TRBJ2-7	few	CASSKTGAPSYNEQYF	TGTGCCAGCAGCAAGACAGGGGCGCCTTCCTACAATGAGCAGTACTTC
.	TRBV29-1	TRBJ2-4	few	CSVERGAKNIQYF	TGCAGCGTTGAGAGAGGGGCCAAAAACATTCAGTACTTC
.	TRBV9	TRBJ2-5	.	CASSVSHQETQYF	TGTGCCAGCAGCGTGAGTCACCAAGAGACCCAGTACTTC
.	TRBV7-3	TRBJ2-7	.	CASSLFVAYEQYF	TGTGCCAGCAGCTTATTCGTAGCCTACGAGCAGTACTTC
.	TRBV2	TRBJ1-2	few	CASRSDRSYGYTF	TGTGCCAGCAGATCCGACCGATCCTATGGCTACACCTTC
TRBD2	TRBV7-9	TRBJ2-5	.	CASSLGARDYPGPQETQYF	TGTGCCAGCAGCTTAGGAGCCCGGGACTACCCAGGACCCCAAGAGACCCAGTACTTC
.	TRBV2	TRBJ2-7	.	CASSVPFLDTNNEQYF	TGTGCCAGCAGTGTCCCGTTCTTAGACACTAACAATGAGCAGTACTTC
.	TRBV6-1	TRBJ2-5	.	CASQGLETQYF	TGTGCCAGTCAGGGTTTGGAGACCCAGTACTTC
.	TRBV4-1	TRBJ1-2	.	CASSGSDTYGYTF	TGCGCCAGCAGTGGGTCGGATACCTATGGCTACACCTTC
TRBD2	TRBV9	TRBJ2-3	few	CASSVGTSGSTDTQYF	TGTGCCAGCAGCGTAGGCACTAGCGGGAGCACAGATACGCAGTATTTT
.	TRBV6-5	TRBJ2-3	.	CASSYLGRPIDTQYF	TGTGCCAGCAGTTACCTAGGGAGACCCATAGATACGCAGTATTTT
.	TRBV5-6	TRBJ2-5	.	CASSLVSGRETQYF	TGTGCCAGCAGCTTGGTATCAGGGCGAGAGACCCAGTACTTC
TRBD1	TRBV7-2	TRBJ1-4	few	CASSLDRGENEKLFF	TGTGCCAGCAGCCTCGACAGGGGGGAGAATGAAAAACTGTTTTTT
.	TRBV7-9	TRBJ2-3	.	CASSSPPRQAGTKDTQYF	TGTGCCAGCAGCTCCCCCCCCCGTCAGGCGGGCACGAAAGATACGCAGTATTTT
.	TRBV12-5	TRBJ2-1	.	CASGLGRGDEQFF	TGTGCTAGTGGCTTAGGCCGGGGCGATGAGCAGTTCTTC
TRBD1	TRBV7-9	TRBJ1-1	few	CASSSPGQMNTEAFF	TGTGCCAGCAGCTCCCCGGGACAGATGAACACTGAAGCTTTCTTT
.	TRBV27	TRBJ1-1	.	CASRYLQLTEAFF	TGTGCCAGCAGGTACTTACAGCTCACTGAAGCTTTCTTT
TRBD2	TRBV12-3/TRBV12-4	TRBJ2-2	.	CASSFLAGANTGELFF	TGTGCCAGCAGTTTTTTAGCGGGGGCGAACACCGGGGAGCTGTTTTTT